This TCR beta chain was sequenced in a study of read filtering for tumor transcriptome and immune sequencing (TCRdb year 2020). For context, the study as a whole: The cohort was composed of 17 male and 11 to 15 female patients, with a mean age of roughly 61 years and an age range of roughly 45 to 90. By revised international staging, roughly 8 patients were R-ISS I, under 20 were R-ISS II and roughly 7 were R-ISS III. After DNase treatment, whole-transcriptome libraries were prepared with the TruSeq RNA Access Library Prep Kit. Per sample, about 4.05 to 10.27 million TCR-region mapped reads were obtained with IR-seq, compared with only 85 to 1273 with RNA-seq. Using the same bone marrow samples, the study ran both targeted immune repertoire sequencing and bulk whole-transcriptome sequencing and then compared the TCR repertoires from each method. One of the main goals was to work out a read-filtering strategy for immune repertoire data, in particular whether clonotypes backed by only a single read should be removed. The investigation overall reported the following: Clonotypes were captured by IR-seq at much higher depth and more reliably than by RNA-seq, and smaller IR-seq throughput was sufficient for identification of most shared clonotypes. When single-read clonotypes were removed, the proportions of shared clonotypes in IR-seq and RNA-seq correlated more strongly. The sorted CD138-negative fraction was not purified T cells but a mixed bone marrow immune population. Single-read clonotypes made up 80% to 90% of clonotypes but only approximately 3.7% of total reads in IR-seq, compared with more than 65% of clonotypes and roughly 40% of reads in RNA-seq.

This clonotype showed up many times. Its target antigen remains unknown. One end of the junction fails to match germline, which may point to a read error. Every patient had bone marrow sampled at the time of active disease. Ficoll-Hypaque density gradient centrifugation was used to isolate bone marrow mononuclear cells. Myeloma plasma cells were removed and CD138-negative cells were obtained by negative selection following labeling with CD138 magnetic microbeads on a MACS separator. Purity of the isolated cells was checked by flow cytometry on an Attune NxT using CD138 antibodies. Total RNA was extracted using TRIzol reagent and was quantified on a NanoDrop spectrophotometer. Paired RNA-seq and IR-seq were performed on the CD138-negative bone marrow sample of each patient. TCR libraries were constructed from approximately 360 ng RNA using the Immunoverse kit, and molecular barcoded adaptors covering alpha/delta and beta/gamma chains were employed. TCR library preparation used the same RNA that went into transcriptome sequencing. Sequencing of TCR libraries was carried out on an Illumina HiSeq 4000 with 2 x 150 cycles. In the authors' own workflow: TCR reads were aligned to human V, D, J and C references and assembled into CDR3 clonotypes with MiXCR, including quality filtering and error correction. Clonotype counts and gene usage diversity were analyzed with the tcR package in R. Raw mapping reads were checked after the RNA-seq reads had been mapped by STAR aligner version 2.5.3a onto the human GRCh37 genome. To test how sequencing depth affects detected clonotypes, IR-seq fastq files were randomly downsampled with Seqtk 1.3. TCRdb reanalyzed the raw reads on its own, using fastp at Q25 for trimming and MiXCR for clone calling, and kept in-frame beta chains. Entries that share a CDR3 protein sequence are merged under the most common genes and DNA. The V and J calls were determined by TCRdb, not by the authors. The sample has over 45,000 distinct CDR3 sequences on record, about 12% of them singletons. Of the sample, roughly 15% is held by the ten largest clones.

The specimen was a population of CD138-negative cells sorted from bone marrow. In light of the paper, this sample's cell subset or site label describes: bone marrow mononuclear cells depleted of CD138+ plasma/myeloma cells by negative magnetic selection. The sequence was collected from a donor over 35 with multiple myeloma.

The CDR3 region reads CASSPVGGTATGELFF. The DNA reads as follows: TGTGCTAGCAGCCCCGTGGGGGGGACCGCAACCGGGGAGCTGTTTTTT. The chain couples TRBV7-7 to TRBJ2-2; 7 central nucleotides agree with TRBD2. The cysteine opens and the phenylalanine closes a CDR3 of 16 amino acids. Left in the record is the CDR3 DNA by itself, 48 bases read in frame from the first base. The germline V gene encodes CDR1 SSHAT and CDR2 FNYEAQ (reference sequence).